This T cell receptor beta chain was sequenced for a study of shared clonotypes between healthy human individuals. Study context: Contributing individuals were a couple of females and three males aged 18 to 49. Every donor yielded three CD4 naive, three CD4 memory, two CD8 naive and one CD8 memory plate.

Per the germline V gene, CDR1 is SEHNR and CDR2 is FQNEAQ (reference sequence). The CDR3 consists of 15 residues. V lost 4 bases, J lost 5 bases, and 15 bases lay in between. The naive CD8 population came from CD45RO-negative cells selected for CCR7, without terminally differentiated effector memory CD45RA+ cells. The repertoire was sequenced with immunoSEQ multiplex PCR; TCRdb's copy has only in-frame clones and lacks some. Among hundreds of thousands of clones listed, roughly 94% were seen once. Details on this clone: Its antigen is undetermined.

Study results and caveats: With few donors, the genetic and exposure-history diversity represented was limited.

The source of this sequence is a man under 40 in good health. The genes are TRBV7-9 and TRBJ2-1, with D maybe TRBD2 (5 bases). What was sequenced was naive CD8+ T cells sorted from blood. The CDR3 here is CASSSLASQNNEQFF. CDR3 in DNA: TGTGCCAGCAGCTCCCTAGCCTCCCAGAACAATGAGCAGTTCTTC. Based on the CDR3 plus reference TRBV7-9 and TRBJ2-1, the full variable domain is DTGVSQNPRHKITKRGQNVTFRCDPISEHNRLYWYRQTLGQGPEFLTYFQNEAQLEKSRLLSDRFSAERPKGSFSTLEIQRTEQGDSAMYLCASSSLASQNNEQFFGPGTRLTVL.